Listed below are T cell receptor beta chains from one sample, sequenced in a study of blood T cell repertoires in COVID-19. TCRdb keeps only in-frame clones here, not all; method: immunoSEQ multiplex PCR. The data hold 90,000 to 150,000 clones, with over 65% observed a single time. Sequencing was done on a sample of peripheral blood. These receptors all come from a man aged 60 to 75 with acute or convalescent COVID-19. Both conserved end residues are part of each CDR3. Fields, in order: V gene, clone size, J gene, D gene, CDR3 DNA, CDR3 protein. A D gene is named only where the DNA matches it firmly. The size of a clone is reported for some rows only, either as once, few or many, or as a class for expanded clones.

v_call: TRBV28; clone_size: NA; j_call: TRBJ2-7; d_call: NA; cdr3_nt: TGTGCCAGCAGTTTACGGGGGTACGAGCAGTACTTC; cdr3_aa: CASSLRGYEQYF
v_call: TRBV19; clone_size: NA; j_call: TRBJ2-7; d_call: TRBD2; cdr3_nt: TGTGCCAGTAGTATTGGAAGCGGGACGGGCTCCTACGAGCAGTACTTC; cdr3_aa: CASSIGSGTGSYEQYF
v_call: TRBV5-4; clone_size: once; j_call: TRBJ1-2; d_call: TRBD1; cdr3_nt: TGTGCCAGCAGCCACGACAGGGATGGCTACACCTTC; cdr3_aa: CASSHDRDGYTF
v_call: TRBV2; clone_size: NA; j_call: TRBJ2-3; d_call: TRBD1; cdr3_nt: TGTGCCAGCAGCAGCTCAGGACAGGGTCCAGATACGCAGTATTTT; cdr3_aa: CASSSSGQGPDTQYF
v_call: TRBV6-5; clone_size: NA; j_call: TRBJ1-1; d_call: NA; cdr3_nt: TGTGCCAGCAGTCCCTGGGGAGGGATGAACACTGAAGCTTTCTTT; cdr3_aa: CASSPWGGMNTEAFF
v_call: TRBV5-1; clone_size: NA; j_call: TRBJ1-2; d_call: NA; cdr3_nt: TGCGCCAGCAGCTTGGGTGACACCCATGGCTACACCTTC; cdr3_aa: CASSLGDTHGYTF
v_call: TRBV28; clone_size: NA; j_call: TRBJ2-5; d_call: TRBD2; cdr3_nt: TGTGCCAGCAGTTTGTGGACTAGCGGGAGTTCCGGGGAGACCCAGTACTTC; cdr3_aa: CASSLWTSGSSGETQYF
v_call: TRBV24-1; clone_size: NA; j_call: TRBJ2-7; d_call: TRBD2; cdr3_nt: TGTGCCATCGCGGGGGGTCCCGACGAGCAGTACTTC; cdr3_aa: CAIAGGPDEQYF
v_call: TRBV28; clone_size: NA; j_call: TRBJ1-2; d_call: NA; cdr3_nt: TGTGCCAGCAGTTTCGGGACAAGCAATAACTATGGCTACACCTTC; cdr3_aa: CASSFGTSNNYGYTF
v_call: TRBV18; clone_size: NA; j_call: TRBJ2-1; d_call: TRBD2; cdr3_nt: TGTGCCAGCTCACCGGGAGCGGGAGGGGCTTATGAGCAGTTCTTC; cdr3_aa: CASSPGAGGAYEQFF
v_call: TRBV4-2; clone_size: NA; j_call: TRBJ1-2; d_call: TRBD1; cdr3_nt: TGTGCCAGCAGCCAAGATCGGACAGGGGGGAACTATGGCTACACCTTC; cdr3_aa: CASSQDRTGGNYGYTF
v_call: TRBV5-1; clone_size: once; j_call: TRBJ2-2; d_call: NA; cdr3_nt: TGCGCCAGCAGCTTTAGACAGGACCAACCCGGGGAGCTGTTTTTT; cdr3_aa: CASSFRQDQPGELFF
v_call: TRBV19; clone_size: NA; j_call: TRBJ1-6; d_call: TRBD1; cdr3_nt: TGTGCCACCCAGGAGGGAGACAGGGTAAATTCACCCCTCCACTTT; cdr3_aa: CATQEGDRVNSPLHF
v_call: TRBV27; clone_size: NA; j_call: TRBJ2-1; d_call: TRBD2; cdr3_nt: TGTGCCAGCAGTCCCCCCGGGACTAGCGAGCTCAATGAGCAGTTCTTC; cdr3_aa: CASSPPGTSELNEQFF
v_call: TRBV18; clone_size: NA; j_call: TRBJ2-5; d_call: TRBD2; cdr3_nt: TGTGCCAGCTCACCGGGCGGGGGGCAAGAGACCCAGTACTTC; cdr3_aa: CASSPGGGQETQYF
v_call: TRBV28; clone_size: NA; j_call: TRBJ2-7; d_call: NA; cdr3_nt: TGTGCCACGATGGTTCAAGGGGGGGTTCCCCACGAGCAGTACTTC; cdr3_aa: CATMVQGGVPHEQYF
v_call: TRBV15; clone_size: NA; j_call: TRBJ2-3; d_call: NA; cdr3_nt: TGTGCCACCAGCCGATCGGCAGATACGCAGTATTTT; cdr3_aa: CATSRSADTQYF
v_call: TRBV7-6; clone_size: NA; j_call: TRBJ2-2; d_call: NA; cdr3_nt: TGTGCCAGCAGCTTCACGGACACCGGGGAGCTGTTTTTT; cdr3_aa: CASSFTDTGELFF
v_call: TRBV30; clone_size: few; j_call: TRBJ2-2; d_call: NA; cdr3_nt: TGTGCCTGGAGTGTACGAGGGATCACCGGGGAGCTGTTTTTT; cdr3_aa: CAWSVRGITGELFF
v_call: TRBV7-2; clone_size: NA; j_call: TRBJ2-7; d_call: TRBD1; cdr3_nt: TGTGCCAGCAGCGTCCGGGACAGGGGGTACGAGCAGTACTTC; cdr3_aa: CASSVRDRGYEQYF
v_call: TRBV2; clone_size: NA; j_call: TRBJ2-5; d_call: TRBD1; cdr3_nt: TGTGCCAGCCCCGACCCTCAGGGGGCTCGGGAGACCCAGTACTTC; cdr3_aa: CASPDPQGARETQYF
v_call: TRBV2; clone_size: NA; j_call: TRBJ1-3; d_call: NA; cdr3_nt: TGTGCCAGCACCACAGCCCTGCCTGGCTCTGGAAACACCATATATTTT; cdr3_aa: CASTTALPGSGNTIYF
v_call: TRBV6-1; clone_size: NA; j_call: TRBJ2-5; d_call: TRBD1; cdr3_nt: TGTGCCAGCAGTGAAGGGCCGGGACAGGAACAAGAGACCCAGTACTTC; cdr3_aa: CASSEGPGQEQETQYF
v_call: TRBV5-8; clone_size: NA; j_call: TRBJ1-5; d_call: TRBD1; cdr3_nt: TGTGCCAGCAGCCCGGACACGGGACAGGGAAATCAGCCCCAGCATTTT; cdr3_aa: CASSPDTGQGNQPQHF
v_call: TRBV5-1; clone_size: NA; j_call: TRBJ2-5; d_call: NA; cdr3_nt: TGCGCCAGCAGCTTGGACGGCCCGGAGGGCCGTTTTGAGACCCAGTACTTC; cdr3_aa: CASSLDGPEGRFETQYF
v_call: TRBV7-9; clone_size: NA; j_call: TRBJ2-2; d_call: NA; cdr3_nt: TGTGCCAGCAGCACGCCGGAGACTTCGAACACCGGGGAGCTGTTTTTT; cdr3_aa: CASSTPETSNTGELFF
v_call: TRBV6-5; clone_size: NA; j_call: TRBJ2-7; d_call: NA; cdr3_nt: TGTGCCAGCAGTTACTCGTTCGCCGGGGGTGGGTACGAGCAGTACTTC; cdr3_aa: CASSYSFAGGGYEQYF
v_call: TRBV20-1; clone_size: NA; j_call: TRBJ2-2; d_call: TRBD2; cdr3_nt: TGCAGTGCTAGTGGTCTAGCGGGAGGGCCGGGCACCGGGGAGCTGTTTTTT; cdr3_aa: CSASGLAGGPGTGELFF
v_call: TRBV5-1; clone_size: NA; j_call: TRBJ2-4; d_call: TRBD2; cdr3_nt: TGCGCCAGCAGCGCTGCTACGTCTCGCGGGAGGGCGAACATTCAGTACTTC; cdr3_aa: CASSAATSRGRANIQYF
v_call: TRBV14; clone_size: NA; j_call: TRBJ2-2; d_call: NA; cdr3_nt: TGTGCCAGCAGTTGGGGCACGCCCGACACCGGGGAGCTGTTTTTT; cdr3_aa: CASSWGTPDTGELFF
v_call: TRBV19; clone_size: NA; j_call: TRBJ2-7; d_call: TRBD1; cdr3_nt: TGTGCCAGTAGTTTGACAGGGGGAAGCTACGAGCAGTACTTC; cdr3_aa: CASSLTGGSYEQYF
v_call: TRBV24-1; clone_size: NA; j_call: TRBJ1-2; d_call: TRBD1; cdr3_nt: TGTGCCACCAGTGAAGGGGGCAATAACTATGGCTACACCTTC; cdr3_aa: CATSEGGNNYGYTF
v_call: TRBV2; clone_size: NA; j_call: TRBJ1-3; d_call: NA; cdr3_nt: TGTGCCAGCAGTTCGGGACATTCTGGAAACACCATATATTTT; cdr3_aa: CASSSGHSGNTIYF
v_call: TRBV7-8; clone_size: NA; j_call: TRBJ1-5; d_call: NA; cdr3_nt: TGTGCCAGCAGCTTACTTCGGAGGGGTAGCAATCAGCCCCAGCATTTT; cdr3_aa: CASSLLRRGSNQPQHF
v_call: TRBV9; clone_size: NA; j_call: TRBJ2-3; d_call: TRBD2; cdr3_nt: TGTGCCAGCAGCGCAGAACTAGCGGGAGGGCAGTATTTT; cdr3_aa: CASSAELAGGQYF
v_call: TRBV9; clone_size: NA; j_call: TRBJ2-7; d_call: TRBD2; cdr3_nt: TGTGCCAGCAGCGTAGGTTTGGGGACTAGCGGGAGCTACGAGCAGTACTTC; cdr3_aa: CASSVGLGTSGSYEQYF
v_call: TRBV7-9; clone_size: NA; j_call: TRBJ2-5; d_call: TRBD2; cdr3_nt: TGTGCCAGCAGCTTATCGGGCTCTAGCGGCCGCACAAACTTC; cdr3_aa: CASSLSGSSGRTNF
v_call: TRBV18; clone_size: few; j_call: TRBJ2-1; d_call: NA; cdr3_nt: TGTGCCAGCTCACTACCGGGGCTGAGGAATGAGCAGTTCTTC; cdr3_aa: CASSLPGLRNEQFF
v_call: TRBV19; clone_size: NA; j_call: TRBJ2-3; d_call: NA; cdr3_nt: TGTGCCAGTAGCCTAGGGGGGGTTGGCACAGATACGCAGTATTTT; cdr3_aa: CASSLGGVGTDTQYF
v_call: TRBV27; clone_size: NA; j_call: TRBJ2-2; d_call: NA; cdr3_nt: TGTGCCAGCAGTTTATGGGCAGCCCACACCGGGGAGCTGTTTTTT; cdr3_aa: CASSLWAAHTGELFF
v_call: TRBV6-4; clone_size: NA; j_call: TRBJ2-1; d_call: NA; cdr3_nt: TGTGCCAGCAGTGACTCGAAAACAGTCTCCTACAATGAGCAGTTCTTC; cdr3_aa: CASSDSKTVSYNEQFF
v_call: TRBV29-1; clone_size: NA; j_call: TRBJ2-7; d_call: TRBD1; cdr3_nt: TGCAGCGTCGCCCCGGGACAGGGGGCGGCTGAGCAGTACTTC; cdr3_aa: CSVAPGQGAAEQYF
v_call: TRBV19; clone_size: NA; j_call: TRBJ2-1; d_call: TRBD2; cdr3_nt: TGTGCCAGTAGTATAGCGATCGGGGCGGGAGAAAATGAGCAGTTCTTC; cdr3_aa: CASSIAIGAGENEQFF
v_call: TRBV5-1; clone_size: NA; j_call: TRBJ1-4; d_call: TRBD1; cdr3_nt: TGCGCCAGCAGCCTTACAGGGGGCAACGAAAAACTGTTTTTT; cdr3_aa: CASSLTGGNEKLFF
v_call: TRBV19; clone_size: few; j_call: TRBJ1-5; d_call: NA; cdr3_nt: TGTGCCAGTTGGGGCAGAGACTTAAGTGAGCCCCAGCATTTT; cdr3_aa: CASWGRDLSEPQHF
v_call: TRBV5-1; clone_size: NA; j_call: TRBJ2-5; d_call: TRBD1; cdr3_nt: TGCGCCAGCAGCTTGCAGGGGACAGGGCAAGAGACCCAGTACTTC; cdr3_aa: CASSLQGTGQETQYF